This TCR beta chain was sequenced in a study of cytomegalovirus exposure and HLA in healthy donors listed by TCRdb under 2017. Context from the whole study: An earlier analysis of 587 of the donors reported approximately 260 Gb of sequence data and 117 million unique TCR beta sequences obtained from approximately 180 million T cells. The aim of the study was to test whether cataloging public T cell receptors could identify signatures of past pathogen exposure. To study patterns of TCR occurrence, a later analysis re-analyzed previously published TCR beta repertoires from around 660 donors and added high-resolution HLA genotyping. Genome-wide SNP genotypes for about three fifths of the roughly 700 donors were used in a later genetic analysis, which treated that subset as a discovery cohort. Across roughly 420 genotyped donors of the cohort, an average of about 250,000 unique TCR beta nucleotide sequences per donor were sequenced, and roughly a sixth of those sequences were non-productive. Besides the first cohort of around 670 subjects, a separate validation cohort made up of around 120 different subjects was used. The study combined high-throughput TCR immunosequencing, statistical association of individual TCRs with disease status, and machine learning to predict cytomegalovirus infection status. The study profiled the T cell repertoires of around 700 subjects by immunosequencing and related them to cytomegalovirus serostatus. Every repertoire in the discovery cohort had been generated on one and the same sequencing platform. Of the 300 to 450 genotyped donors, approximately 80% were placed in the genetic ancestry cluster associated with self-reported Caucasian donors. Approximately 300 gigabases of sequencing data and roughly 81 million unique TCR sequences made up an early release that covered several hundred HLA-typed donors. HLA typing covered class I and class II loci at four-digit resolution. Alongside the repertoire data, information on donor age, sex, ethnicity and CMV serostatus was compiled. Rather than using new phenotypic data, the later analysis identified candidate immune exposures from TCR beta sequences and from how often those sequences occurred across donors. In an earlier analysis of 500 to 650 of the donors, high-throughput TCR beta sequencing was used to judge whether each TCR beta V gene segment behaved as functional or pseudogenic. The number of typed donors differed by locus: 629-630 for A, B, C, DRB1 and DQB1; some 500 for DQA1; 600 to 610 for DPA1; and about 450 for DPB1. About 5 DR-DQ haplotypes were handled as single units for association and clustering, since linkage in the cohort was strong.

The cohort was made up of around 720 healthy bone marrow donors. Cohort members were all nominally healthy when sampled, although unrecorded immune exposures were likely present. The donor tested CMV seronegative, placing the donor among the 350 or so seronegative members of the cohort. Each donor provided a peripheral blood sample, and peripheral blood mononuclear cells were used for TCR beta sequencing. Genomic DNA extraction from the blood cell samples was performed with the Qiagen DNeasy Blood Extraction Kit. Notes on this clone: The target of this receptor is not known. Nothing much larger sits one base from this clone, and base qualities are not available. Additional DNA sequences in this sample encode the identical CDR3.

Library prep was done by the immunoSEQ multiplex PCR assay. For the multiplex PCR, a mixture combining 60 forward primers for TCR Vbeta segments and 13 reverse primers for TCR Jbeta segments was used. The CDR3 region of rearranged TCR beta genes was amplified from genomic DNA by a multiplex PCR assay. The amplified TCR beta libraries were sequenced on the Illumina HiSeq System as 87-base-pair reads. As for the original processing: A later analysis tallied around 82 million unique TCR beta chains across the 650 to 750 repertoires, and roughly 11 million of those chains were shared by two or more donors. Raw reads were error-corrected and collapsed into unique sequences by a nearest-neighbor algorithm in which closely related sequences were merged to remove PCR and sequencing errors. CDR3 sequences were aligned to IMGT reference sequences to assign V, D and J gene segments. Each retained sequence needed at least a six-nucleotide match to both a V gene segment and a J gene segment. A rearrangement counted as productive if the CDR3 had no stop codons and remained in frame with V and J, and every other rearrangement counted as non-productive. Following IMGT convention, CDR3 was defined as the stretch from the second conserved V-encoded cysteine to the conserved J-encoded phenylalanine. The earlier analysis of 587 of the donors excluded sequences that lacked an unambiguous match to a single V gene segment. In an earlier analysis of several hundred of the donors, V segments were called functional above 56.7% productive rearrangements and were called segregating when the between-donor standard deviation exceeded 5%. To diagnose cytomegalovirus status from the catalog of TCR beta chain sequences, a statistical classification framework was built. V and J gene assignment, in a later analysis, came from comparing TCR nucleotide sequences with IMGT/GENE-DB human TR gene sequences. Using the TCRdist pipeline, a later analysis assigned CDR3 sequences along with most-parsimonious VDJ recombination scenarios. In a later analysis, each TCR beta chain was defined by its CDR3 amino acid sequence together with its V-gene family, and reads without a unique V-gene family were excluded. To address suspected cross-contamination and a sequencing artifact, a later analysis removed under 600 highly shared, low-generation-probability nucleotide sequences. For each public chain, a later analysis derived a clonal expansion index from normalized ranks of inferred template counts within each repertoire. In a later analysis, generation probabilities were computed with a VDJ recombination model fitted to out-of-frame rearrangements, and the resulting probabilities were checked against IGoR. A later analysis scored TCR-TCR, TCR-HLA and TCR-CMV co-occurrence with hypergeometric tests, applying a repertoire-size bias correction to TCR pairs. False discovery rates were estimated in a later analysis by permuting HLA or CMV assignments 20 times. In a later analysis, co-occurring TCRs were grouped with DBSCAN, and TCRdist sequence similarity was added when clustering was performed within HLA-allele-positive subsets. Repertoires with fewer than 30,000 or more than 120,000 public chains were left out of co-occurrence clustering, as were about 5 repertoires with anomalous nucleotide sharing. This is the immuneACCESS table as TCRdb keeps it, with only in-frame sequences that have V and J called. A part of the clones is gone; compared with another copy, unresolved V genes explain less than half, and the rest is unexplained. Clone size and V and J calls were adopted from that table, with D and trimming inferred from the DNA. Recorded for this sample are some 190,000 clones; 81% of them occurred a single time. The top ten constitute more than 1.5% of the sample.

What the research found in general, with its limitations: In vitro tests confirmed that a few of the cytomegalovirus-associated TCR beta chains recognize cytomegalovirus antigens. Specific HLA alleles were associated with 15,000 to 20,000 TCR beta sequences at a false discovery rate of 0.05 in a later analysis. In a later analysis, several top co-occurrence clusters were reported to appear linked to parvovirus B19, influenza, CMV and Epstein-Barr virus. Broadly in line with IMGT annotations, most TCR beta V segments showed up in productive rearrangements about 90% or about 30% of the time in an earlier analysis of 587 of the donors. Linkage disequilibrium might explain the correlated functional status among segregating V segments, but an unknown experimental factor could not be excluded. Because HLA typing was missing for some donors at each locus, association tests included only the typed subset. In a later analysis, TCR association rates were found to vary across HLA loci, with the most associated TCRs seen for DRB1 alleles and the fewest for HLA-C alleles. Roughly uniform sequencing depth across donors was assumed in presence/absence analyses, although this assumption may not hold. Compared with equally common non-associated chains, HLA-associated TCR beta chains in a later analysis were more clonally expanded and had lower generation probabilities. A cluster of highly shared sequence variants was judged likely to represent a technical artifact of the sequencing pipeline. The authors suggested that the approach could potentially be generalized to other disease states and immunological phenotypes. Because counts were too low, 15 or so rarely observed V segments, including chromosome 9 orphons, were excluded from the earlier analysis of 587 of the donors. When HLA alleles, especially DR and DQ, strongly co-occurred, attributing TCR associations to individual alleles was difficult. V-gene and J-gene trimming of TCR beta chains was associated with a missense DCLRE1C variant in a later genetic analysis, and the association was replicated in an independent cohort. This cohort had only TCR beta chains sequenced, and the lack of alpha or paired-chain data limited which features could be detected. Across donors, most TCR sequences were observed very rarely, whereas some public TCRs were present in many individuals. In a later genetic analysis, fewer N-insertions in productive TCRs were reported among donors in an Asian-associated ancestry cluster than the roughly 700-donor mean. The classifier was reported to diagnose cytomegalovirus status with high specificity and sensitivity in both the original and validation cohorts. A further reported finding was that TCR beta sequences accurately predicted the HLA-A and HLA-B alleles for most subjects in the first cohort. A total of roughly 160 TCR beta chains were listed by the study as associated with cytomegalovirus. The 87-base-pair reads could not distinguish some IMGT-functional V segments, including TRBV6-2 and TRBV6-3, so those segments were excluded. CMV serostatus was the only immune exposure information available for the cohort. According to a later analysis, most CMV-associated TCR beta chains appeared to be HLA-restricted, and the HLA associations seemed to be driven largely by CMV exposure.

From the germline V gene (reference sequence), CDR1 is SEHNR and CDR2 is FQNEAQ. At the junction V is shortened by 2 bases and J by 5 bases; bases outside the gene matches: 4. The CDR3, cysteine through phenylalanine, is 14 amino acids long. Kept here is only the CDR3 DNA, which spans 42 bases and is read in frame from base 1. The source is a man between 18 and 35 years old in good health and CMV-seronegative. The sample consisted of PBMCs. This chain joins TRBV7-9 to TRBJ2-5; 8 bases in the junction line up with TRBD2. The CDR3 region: CASSLRLAMETQYF. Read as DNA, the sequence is TGTGCCAGCAGCTTAAGACTAGCGATGGAGACCCAGTACTTC.